This TCR beta chain was documented in a study of cytomegalovirus exposure and HLA in healthy donors. Use of 60 Vbeta and 13 Jbeta primers characterized the PCR. Method: immunoSEQ multiplex PCR; TCRdb's copy keeps in-frame clones and lacks some. Of about 140,000 clones listed, about four fifths are singletons. V lost 2 bases and J lost 1, with 5 bases in between. The CDR3 extends over 13 amino acids. Per germline, CDR1 SSHAT and CDR2 FNYEAQ (reference sequence). The source of this sequence is a man aged 40-55 years in good health and CMV-seropositive. Sequencing was performed on PBMCs. The V call is TRBV7-7, the J call TRBJ1-2; D is uncertain. The CDR3 region is CASSLPGNYGYTF. CDR3 bases: TGTGCCAGCAGCTTACCGGGTAACTATGGCTACACCTTC.